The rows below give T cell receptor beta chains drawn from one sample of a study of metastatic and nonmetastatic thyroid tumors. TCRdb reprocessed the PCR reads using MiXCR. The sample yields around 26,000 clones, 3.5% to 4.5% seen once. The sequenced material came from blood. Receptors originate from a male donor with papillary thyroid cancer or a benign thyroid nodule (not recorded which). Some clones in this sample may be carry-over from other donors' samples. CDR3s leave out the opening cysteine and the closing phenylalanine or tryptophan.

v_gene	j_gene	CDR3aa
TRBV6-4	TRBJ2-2	ASSDSTSTGELF
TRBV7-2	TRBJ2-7	ASRQTGSYEQY
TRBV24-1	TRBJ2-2	ATSDPSVGSNTGELF
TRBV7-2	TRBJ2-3	ASSLDGQCHWTQY
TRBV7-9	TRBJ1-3	ASSLGEGNTIY
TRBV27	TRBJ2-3	ASIPSGGGATQY
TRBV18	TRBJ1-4	ASSPGQGIENEKLF
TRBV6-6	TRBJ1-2	ASSYSRTANYGYT
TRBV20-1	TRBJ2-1	SARDPQREVNEQF
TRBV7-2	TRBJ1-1	ASSPYTNTEAF
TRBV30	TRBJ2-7	AWSVLMAGRRKQY
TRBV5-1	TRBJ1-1	ASSLDRGHRNTEAF
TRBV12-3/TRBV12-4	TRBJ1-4	ASDPGQGREKLF
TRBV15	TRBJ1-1	ATQPSYSGRMGAF
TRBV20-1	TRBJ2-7	SARDGSQSTYEQY
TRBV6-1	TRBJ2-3	AVTSGAGVTDTQY
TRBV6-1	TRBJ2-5	ASSPGQDLTQY
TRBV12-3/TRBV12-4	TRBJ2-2	ASSRRPGELF
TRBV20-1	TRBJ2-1	SARGGTGICNEQF
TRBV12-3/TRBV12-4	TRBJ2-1	ASSPRPYNEQF
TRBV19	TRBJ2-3	ASSTERGPDPFGDTQY
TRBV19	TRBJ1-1	ASRDRVSQAF
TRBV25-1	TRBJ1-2	ASSDPWAGERNGYT
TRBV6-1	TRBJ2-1	ASHVTSGSSYNEQF
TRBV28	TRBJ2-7	ASGTTGGTSGSKMYEQY
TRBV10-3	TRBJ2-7	AIIPGQRTYEQY
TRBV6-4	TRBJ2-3	ARTGLLRGTDTQY
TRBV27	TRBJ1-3	ASSLRGAGNTIY
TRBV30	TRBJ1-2	AWTSGRHGHT
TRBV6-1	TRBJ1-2	ASSPRGVRGYT
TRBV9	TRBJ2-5	ASSVPGPGETQY
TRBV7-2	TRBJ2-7	ASGAGPAGEQY
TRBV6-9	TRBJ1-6	ASSYPSSSYNSPLH
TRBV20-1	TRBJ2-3	SAKDGGAGEY
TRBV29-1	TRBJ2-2	SVVGGTDTGELF
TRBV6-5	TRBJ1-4	ASSYRGRTNEKLF
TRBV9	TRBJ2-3	ASSVDPSTDTQY
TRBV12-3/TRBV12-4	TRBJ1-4	ASSSSGELF
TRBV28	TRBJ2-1	ASSFGTSRIDEQF
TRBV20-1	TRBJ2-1	SALDRTGIRNEQF
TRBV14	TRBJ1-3	ASSPQQGSTIY